Following are 28 T cell receptor beta chains from one sample sequenced in a study of cytomegalovirus exposure and HLA in healthy donors. PCR employed 60 Vbeta and 13 Jbeta primers. Measured with immunoSEQ multiplex PCR; TCRdb has only the in-frame clones, and not every one. The table records under 200,000 clones, 60% to 80% of them present only once. The sequencing input was PBMCs. Receptors originate from a woman between 40 and 55 years old in good health and CMV-seropositive.

This chain joins TRBV28 and TRBJ2-7, with TRBD2 matching 14 bases. CDR3 length equals 17 residues. Germline CDR1 MDHEN, CDR2 SYDVKM. Trimming cost V 6 bases and J 0 bases; bases outside gene matches: 7. The CDR3 sequence: CASSKGLAGVSSYEQYF. The DNA for the CDR3 is TGTGCCAGCAGCAAGGGACTAGCGGGGGTAAGCTCCTACGAGCAGTACTTC.

This clone has a handful of counts. This chain links TRBV2 with TRBJ2-5; D is unclear. The J call may be in error: the DNA end matches TRBJ2-7 better. The CDR3 spans 17 residues. Germline CDR1 and CDR2: SNHLY and FYNNEI. Here the CDR3 reads CASSDTRVAVGSYEQYF. The CDR3 DNA follows: TGTGCCAGCAGTGATACTCGGGTGGCAGTGGGTAGCTACGAGCAGTACTTC.

The genes are TRBV15 and TRBJ1-2; 9 nucleotides agree with TRBD1. Germline CDR1 LNHNV, CDR2 YYDKDF (reference sequence). CDR3 length: 14 amino acids. Trimming took 1 base from V and 8 from J; bases not matched to a gene: 5. Here the CDR3 reads CATSRGGQGCGYTF. The DNA of the CDR3 is TGTGCCACCAGCAGAGGGGGACAGGGTTGCGGCTACACCTTC.

The V call is TRBV15, the J call TRBJ2-1, with D possibly being TRBD1 (7 bases). Deletions cut 0 bases from V and 4 bases from J, with 19 bases between. Germline assignment: CDR1 LNHNV and CDR2 YYDKDF (reference sequence). This CDR3 contains 18 residues. For the CDR3, the DNA is TGTGCCACCAGCAGAGATCAAGGAGGGGGCAATCTATACAATGAGCAGTTCTTC. Residues: CATSRDQGGGNLYNEQFF.

The genes are TRBV19 and TRBJ1-1, with a weak D call TRBD1 (6 bases). Germline assignment: CDR1 LNHDA and CDR2 SQIVND (reference sequence). V lost 6 bases, J lost 10 bases, and 24 bases lay in between. The CDR3 has 15 amino acids. CDR3 sequence: CASSHYRDNRALAFF. CDR3 DNA sequence: TGTGCCAGTAGCCATTACCGGGACAATCGGGCATTAGCTTTCTTT.

The chain uses TRBV4-3 and TRBJ1-1; D is uncertain. The ends were cut back, 0 bases at V and 4 bases at J, with 9 bases in the middle. The CDR3 runs 14 residues. The germline V gene has CDR1 LGHNA and CDR2 YSLEER. The CDR3 DNA reads as TGCGCCAGCAGCCAAGACCTATTCCGCACTGAAGCTTTCTTT. This gives the protein CASSQDLFRTEAFF.

This clone was picked up one time. This chain connects TRBV28 to TRBJ2-7; TRBD2 agrees at 9 bases. The length of the CDR3 is 16 residues. Germline CDR1 and CDR2: MDHEN and SYDVKM. V lost 6 bases, J lost 0 bases, and 9 bases stayed unmatched. The CDR3 sequence: CASSPAGGPHSYEQYF. In nucleotides, the CDR3 is TGTGCCAGCAGCCCGGCGGGAGGGCCCCACTCCTACGAGCAGTACTTC.

As DNA, the CDR3 is TGTGCCAGTAGTAGACTAGCGGGACAAGTGTTCCCTGAGCAGTTCTTC. Translated: CASSRLAGQVFPEQFF. The chain recombines TRBV19 with TRBJ2-1, with 11 positions matching TRBD2. Losses at the gene ends were 4 bases for V and 9 bases for J; bases not matched to a gene: 11. The germline V gene has CDR1 LNHDA and CDR2 SQIVND (reference sequence). This CDR3 has 16 amino acids.

The chain links TRBV28 to TRBJ1-3; D is uncertain. Germline loops: CDR1 MDHEN, CDR2 SYDVKM. The CDR3 extends over 18 amino acids. The V end lost 7 bases, the J end lost 5 bases, and 27 bases lay between the germline ends. Written as DNA, the CDR3 is TGTGCCAGCACCTCCGAGGGCATCCCACTGGGTGGGAGAAACACCATATATTTT. This gives the protein CASTSEGIPLGGRNTIYF.

This chain links TRBV5-1 with TRBJ2-1; 10 bases map to TRBD2. The length of the CDR3 is 19 residues. V shed 4 bases, J shed 9 bases, and the junction held 22 bases outside the gene matches. Germline V gives CDR1 SGHRS, CDR2 YFSETQ. The CDR3 coding sequence is TGCGCCAGCAGCCGCTCCCGGACTAGCGGACTTGACCCCCCGGGTGAGCAGTTCTTC. Its translation is CASSRSRTSGLDPPGEQFF. The full variable domain, its missing parts supplied by reference TRBV5-1 and TRBJ2-1, is KAGVTQTPRYLIKTRGQQVTLSCSPISGHRSVSWYQQTPGQGLQFLFEYFSETQRNKGNFPGRFSGRQFSNSRSEMNVSTLELGDSALYLCASSRSRTSGLDPPGEQFFGPGTRLTVL.

Note on this clone: Other DNA sequences of this sample code for an identical CDR3. The rearrangement links TRBV18 to TRBJ2-7, with D possibly being TRBD2 (5 bases). Germline lookup yields CDR1 KGHSH and CDR2 LQKENI. The CDR3 is 13 amino acids. The V end lost 3 bases, the J end lost 1 base, and 7 bases lay between the germline ends. The CDR3 protein is CASSPPGSYEQYF. CDR3 nucleotide sequence: TGTGCCAGCTCACCGCCGGGATCCTACGAGCAGTACTTC.

This sequence joins TRBV4-3 and TRBJ2-7, with 9 positions matching TRBD1. Germline lookup yields CDR1 LGHNA and CDR2 YSLEER. After removal of 0 bases from V and 2 bases from J, the junction contained 8 bases not matched to a gene. The CDR3 length is 17 residues. Here the CDR3 reads CASSQDMTGTGTYEQYF. The CDR3 bases are TGCGCCAGCAGCCAAGATATGACCGGGACAGGGACCTACGAGCAGTACTTC.

V gene TRBV5-4 combines with J gene TRBJ1-2; no clear D gene. The CDR3 sequence is 13 residues long. CDR1 SGHNT and CDR2 YYREEE come from the germline V gene (reference sequence). The V end lost 0 bases, the J end lost 5 bases, and 8 bases lay between the germline ends. This CDR3 reads CASSLDGAYGYTF. The DNA for the CDR3 is TGTGCCAGCAGCTTGGACGGAGCATATGGCTACACCTTC.

J is TRBJ1-2 and V is TRBV7-9; the match to TRBD1 covers 7 bases. V shed 1 base and J 8 bases; nucleotides not matched to a gene: 10. CDR1 is SEHNR and CDR2 is FQNEAQ in the germline V gene (reference sequence). The CDR3 contains 15 residues. CDR3 sequence reads: CASSLEGTVSMGYTF. The CDR3 DNA reads TGTGCCAGCAGCTTAGAGGGGACAGTTTCTATGGGCTACACCTTC. The full variable domain, with the rest looked up from reference TRBV7-9 and TRBJ1-2, is DTGVSQNPRHKITKRGQNVTFRCDPISEHNRLYWYRQTLGQGPEFLTYFQNEAQLEKSRLLSDRFSAERPKGSFSTLEIQRTEQGDSAMYLCASSLEGTVSMGYTFGSGTRLTVV.

The chain couples TRBV7-2 to TRBJ1-5; D not certain. The germline gives CDR1 SGHTA, CDR2 FQGNSA. With 0 bases removed from V and 5 bases from J, the gap between germline ends came to 11 bases. The CDR3 sequence is 15 residues long. The CDR3 DNA reads as TGTGCCAGCAGCTTAGCGTCGGGGAGGGATCAGCCCCAGCATTTT. Translating gives CASSLASGRDQPQHF.

This chain uses TRBV4-1 with TRBJ1-2, with D possibly TRBD1 on 6 matching bases. The CDR3 has 15 residues. Trimming stripped 2 bases from V and 4 bases from J, with 14 bases between. Germline CDR1 is MGHRA and CDR2 is YSYEKL. CDR3 DNA sequence: TGCGCCAGCAGCCAAACCTTTACAGGGAGCTATGGCTACACCTTC. Its protein is CASSQTFTGSYGYTF.

The chain has TRBV7-2 and TRBJ2-7, with TRBD1 as a possible D gene (5 bases). The V gene lost 5 bases and the J gene lost 2 bases, with 13 bases spanning the gap. CDR1 SGHTA and CDR2 FQGNSA come from the germline V gene. This CDR3 has 14 residues. The CDR3, as DNA: TGTGCCAGCAGCGATCCAGGGTCCCCCTACGAGCAGTACTTC. This sequence encodes CASSDPGSPYEQYF.

The chain is built from TRBV4-2 and TRBJ1-5, with a possible D match to TRBD1 (6 bases). The CDR3 spans 15 residues. The ends were cut back, 0 bases at V and 4 bases at J, with 10 bases in the middle. CDR1 and CDR2 from the germline V gene are LGHNA and YNFKEQ. CDR3 sequence: CASSQDGQPNQPQHF. The CDR3 DNA reads TGTGCCAGCAGCCAAGACGGACAGCCGAATCAGCCCCAGCATTTT.

This clone showed up just once. The CDR3 coding sequence is TGTGCCAGCAGCCCACCGGACAGGGGCCACGAGCAGTACTTC. Amino acids: CASSPPDRGHEQYF. The chain has TRBV5-6 and TRBJ2-7; TRBD1 matches 9 bases. Germline assignment: CDR1 SGHDT and CDR2 YYEEEE. The CDR3 totals 14 residues. The V gene end was trimmed by 4 bases and the J gene end by 5 bases; junction bases not matched to a gene: 7.

For the CDR3, the DNA is TGTGCCAGCAGCTTAGTTGGCTACGACACCTCTGGAAACACCATATATTTT. Translated, it gives CASSLVGYDTSGNTIYF. This sequence joins TRBV11-2 and TRBJ1-3; D not resolved. Germline CDR1 and CDR2: SGHAT and FQNNGV. CDR3 size: 17 residues. Trimming cost V 1 base and J 0 bases, with 13 bases left between them.

This clone was seen just once. The V and J genes are TRBV6-5 and TRBJ1-1, with D perhaps matching TRBD1 (6 bases). V lost 6 bases to trimming and J lost 5 bases, with 16 bases between them. There are 14 residues in the CDR3. The V gene's germline CDR1 is MNHEY and CDR2 SVGAGI. The CDR3 sequence is CASREQGLKTEAFF. CDR3 bases: TGTGCCAGCAGAGAACAGGGTTTAAAGACTGAAGCTTTCTTT.

This clone was detected only once. The chain recombines TRBV20-1 with TRBJ2-1; no reliable D call. The CDR3 has 10 residues. The V and J ends lost 2 bases and 10 bases respectively, with 6 bases between them. CDR1 and CDR2 from the germline V gene are DFQATT and SNEGSKA (reference sequence). CDR3 sequence: CSARLAEQFF. The CDR3 nucleotides read TGCAGTGCTAGATTGGCCGAGCAGTTCTTC.

This chain links TRBV10-2 with TRBJ1-1, with a weak D call TRBD1 (5 bases). Between the trimmed V and J ends, which lost 8 bases and 6 bases, there was a span of 10 bases. The length of the CDR3 is 11 residues. Germline CDR1 WSHSY, CDR2 SAAADI. The CDR3 sequence is CASGSGAEAFF. The CDR3 DNA reads TGCGCCAGCGGTTCGGGGGCTGAAGCTTTCTTT.

V usage is TRBV5-1 and J usage is TRBJ2-7; 7 bases agree with TRBD1. CDR3 length equals 14 residues. After removal of 3 bases from V and 6 bases from J, the junction contained 9 bases not matched to a gene. Germline CDR1 reads SGHRS; CDR2 reads YFSETQ. CDR3 DNA sequence: TGCGCCAGCAGCTCGGGACAGCTAGCCGGCGAGCAGTACTTC. Protein product: CASSSGQLAGEQYF.

The chain links TRBV6-6 to TRBJ1-5; a possible D gene is TRBD1 (5 bases). The CDR3 covers 16 residues. CDR1 and CDR2 (germline): MNHNY, SVGAGI (reference sequence). The ends were cut back, 2 bases at V and 2 bases at J, with 13 bases in the middle. The DNA for the CDR3 is TGTGCCAGCAGTTACGGAGGGGAAGGCCGCAATCAGCCCCAGCATTTT. Amino acid sequence: CASSYGGEGRNQPQHF.

This clone was observed a few times. J is TRBJ2-7 and V is TRBV5-1; D remains unclear. Germline values: CDR1 SGHRS, CDR2 YFSETQ. This CDR3 is 14 amino acids long. V was clipped by 3 bases and J by 1 base, with 11 bases between them. CDR3 in amino acids: CASSSMTRSYEQYF. The CDR3 nucleotides read TGCGCCAGCAGCTCCATGACACGTTCCTACGAGCAGTACTTC. The entire variable domain, with the rest obtained from reference TRBV5-1 and TRBJ2-7, is as follows: KAGVTQTPRYLIKTRGQQVTLSCSPISGHRSVSWYQQTPGQGLQFLFEYFSETQRNKGNFPGRFSGRQFSNSRSEMNVSTLELGDSALYLCASSSMTRSYEQYFGPGTRLTVT.

J is TRBJ2-3 and V is TRBV7-9; maybe TRBD2 (7 bases). The CDR3 has 14 residues. The V end was cut by 5 bases, the J end by 5 bases, with 14 bases between. Germline CDR1 SEHNR, CDR2 FQNEAQ (reference sequence). The CDR3 region is CASSGGGLRDTQYF. CDR3 bases: TGTGCCAGCAGCGGCGGGGGCCTTAGAGATACGCAGTATTTT.

The J gene is TRBJ2-7, the V gene TRBV4-1; 7 bases are shared with TRBD1. J lost 3 bases, V lost 6 bases, and 8 bases had no gene match. Germline V lookup: CDR1 MGHRA, CDR2 YSYEKL. CDR3 length: 14 residues. The CDR3 DNA follows: TGCGCCAGCAGTTGGACAGGCAATGACTACGAGCAGTACTTC. Protein sequence: CASSWTGNDYEQYF.